This T cell receptor beta chain was identified during a study of cytomegalovirus exposure and HLA in healthy donors. PCR primers comprised 60 Vbeta and 13 Jbeta primers. This table comes from immunoSEQ multiplex PCR, and its TCRdb copy is limited to in-frame clones, with some not included. The sample carries roughly 150,000 clones, roughly 87% recorded once. Study outcomes and limitations: A few of the chains that were CMV-associated were confirmed in vitro to be specific for CMV antigens. Among CMV-associated TCR beta chains, most appeared HLA-restricted in a later analysis.

A word on this clone: Its antigen is unknown.

The germline gives CDR1 SGHAT, CDR2 FQNNGV. This CDR3 has 17 amino acids. Trimming cost V 6 bases and J 0 bases, with 20 bases left between them. The chain couples TRBV11-2 to TRBJ1-1; the D is unclear. Specimen: PBMCs. This clonotype was sampled from a man younger than 45 in good health and CMV-seropositive. This chain's CDR3 is CASRQIRSRRMNTEAFF. CDR3 bases: TGTGCCAGCAGGCAGATACGTTCAAGGAGGATGAACACTGAAGCTTTCTTT.